These T cell receptor beta chains were read from a single sample in a study of T-cell memory formation after mild COVID-19. TCRdb re-called the 5' RACE reads with MiXCR, one entry per CDR3 protein. In the table there are about 180,000 distinct CDR3 sequences, around 15% of which are singletons. The material sequenced was PBMCs or a T cell subset sorted from them (not recorded which). The receptors here all came from an adult woman who had mild COVID-19 (a few samples of this study predate the infection). Cell type and time point are not known. Both conserved end residues are part of each CDR3. A D gene is named only where the DNA matches it firmly. Rows give clone size only sometimes, using once, few, many, or a class for an expanded clone.

d_call,cdr3_length,v_call,clone_size,j_call,cdr3_aa,cdr3_nt
TRBD1,14,TRBV12-3/TRBV12-4,.,TRBJ1-1,CASSAIGTGQEAFF,TGTGCCAGCAGCGCAATAGGGACAGGGCAAGAAGCTTTCTTT
.,16,TRBV6-2/TRBV6-3,.,TRBJ2-7,CASSFYRGQVSYEQYF,TGTGCCAGCAGTTTCTACCGGGGCCAGGTTTCCTACGAGCAGTACTTC
TRBD1,16,TRBV5-5,once,TRBJ1-2,CASSPLPGQGNYGYTF,TGTGCCAGCAGCCCCCTGCCGGGACAGGGAAACTATGGCTACACCTTC
TRBD2,16,TRBV24-1,few,TRBJ2-1,CATSVGGGSYYNEQFF,TGTGCCACCAGTGTGGGCGGGGGGTCATACTACAATGAGCAGTTCTTC
.,15,TRBV18,.,TRBJ2-7,CASSSTTGSNYEQYF,TGTGCCAGCTCATCAACCACAGGGTCCAACTACGAGCAGTACTTC
.,14,TRBV4-2,.,TRBJ2-1,CASSQEKMIGEQFF,TGTGCCAGCAGCCAAGAGAAGATGATCGGTGAGCAGTTCTTC
.,16,TRBV11-2,.,TRBJ2-7,CASSPTRRVGDYEQYF,TGTGCCAGCAGCCCAACCAGACGAGTAGGAGACTACGAGCAGTACTTC
.,16,TRBV18,.,TRBJ2-7,CASSPGLELSSYEQYF,TGTGCCAGCTCCCCTGGGCTGGAGCTGAGCTCCTACGAGCAGTACTTC
.,14,TRBV27,.,TRBJ1-6,CASSSGRPNSPLHF,TGTGCCAGCAGTTCCGGCCGGCCCAATTCACCCCTCCACTTT
TRBD1,14,TRBV7-2,.,TRBJ2-7,CASSLAPGGSEQYF,TGTGCCAGCAGCTTAGCGCCAGGGGGCTCCGAGCAGTACTTC
TRBD2,14,TRBV7-2,few,TRBJ2-1,CASSHGTNYNEQFF,TGTGCCAGCAGCCATGGGACTAACTACAATGAGCAGTTCTTC
TRBD1,16,TRBV6-5,many,TRBJ2-7,CASSYGSWDRDYEQYF,TGTGCCAGCAGTTACGGTAGCTGGGACAGAGACTACGAGCAGTACTTC
.,13,TRBV9,.,TRBJ2-1,CASSVESYNEQFF,TGTGCCAGCAGCGTAGAGTCCTACAATGAGCAGTTCTTC
TRBD1,15,TRBV20-1,many,TRBJ2-7,CSASGTGGRGDEQYF,TGCAGTGCCAGCGGGACAGGGGGACGTGGGGACGAGCAGTACTTC
.,14,TRBV5-1,.,TRBJ1-5,CASRESYSNQPQHF,TGCGCCAGCAGAGAGTCTTATAGCAATCAGCCCCAGCATTTT
.,16,TRBV6-2/TRBV6-3,.,TRBJ1-5,CASSYQSVPKNQPQHF,TGTGCCAGCAGTTATCAATCCGTCCCGAAGAATCAGCCCCAGCATTTT
TRBD1,17,TRBV12-3/TRBV12-4,few,TRBJ2-2,CASRDPSGTGRTGELFF,TGTGCCAGCAGGGACCCATCCGGGACAGGGCGCACCGGGGAGCTGTTTTTT
.,13,TRBV9,few,TRBJ2-2,CASSVVGAGELFF,TGTGCCAGCAGCGTAGTTGGGGCCGGGGAGCTGTTTTTT
TRBD1,14,TRBV11-2,.,TRBJ2-5,CASSKDRGTETQYF,TGTGCCAGCAGCAAGGACAGGGGAACAGAGACCCAGTACTTC
.,11,TRBV20-1,.,TRBJ1-1,CSASPHGDAFF,TGCAGTGCCTCCCCCCACGGGGACGCTTTCTTT